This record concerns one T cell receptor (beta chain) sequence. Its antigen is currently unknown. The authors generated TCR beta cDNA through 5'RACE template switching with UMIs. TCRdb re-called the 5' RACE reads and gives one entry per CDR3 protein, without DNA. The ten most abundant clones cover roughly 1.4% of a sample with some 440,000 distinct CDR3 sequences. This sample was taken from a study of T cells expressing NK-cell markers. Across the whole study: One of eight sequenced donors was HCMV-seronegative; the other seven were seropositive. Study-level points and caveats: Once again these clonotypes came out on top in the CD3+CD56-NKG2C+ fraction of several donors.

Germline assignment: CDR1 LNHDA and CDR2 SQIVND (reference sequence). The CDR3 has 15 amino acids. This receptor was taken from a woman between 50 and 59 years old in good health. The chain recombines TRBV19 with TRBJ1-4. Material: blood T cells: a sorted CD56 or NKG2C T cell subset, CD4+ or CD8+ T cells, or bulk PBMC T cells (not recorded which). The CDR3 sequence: CASSSLRVTNEKLFF.